This TCR beta chain originates from a study of regulatory T cells in long-lasting Graves disease. Time point denoted: newly diagnosed GD, antithyroid drugs for less than 3 months. Construction of the TCR library relied on RNA isolated from PBMCs. The TCR beta library used iRepertoire HTBI primers with Arm-PCR amplification of CDR3. TCRdb ran MiXCR on the multiplex PCR reads and lists one entry per CDR3 protein. The table has 400,000 to 450,000 distinct CDR3 sequences, 14% to 15% seen once. The CDR3 is made up of 17 amino acids. Looked up from germline, CDR1 is SGHAT and CDR2 is FQNNGV. For this clonotype: A read error likely explains this, since a far larger clone differs by one base.

These same records also appear under a second study, on T cells in Graves' hyperthyroidism and ophthalmopathy.

The TCR sequence derives from a woman aged 25 to 45 with Graves disease. V and J are TRBV11-2 and TRBJ2-1; TRBD2 matches at 12 bases. The starting material was peripheral blood mononuclear cells (PBMCs), obtained at new diagnosis, from a patient treated with antithyroid drugs. Written as DNA, the CDR3 is TGTGCCAGCAGTGAAAGGGGACTAGCGGGCGGCGGGCATGAGCAGCTCTTC. Translation: CASSERGLAGGGHEQLF.